These 22 T cell receptor beta chains were sequenced from one sample in a study of HIV-infected patients and healthy controls. Reverse transcription used 450 to 500 ng RNA and constant-region primers for alpha and beta. Alpha and beta chain libraries were made separately by chain-specific third strand synthesis with multiplexing indices. TCRdb reanalysed the 5' RACE reads using MiXCR and keeps one entry per CDR3 protein. The table lists over 10,000 distinct CDR3 sequences, roughly 5% of them singletons. All unsorted peripheral T cells were captured because whole blood was used without fractionation. The specimen sequenced was blood. The receptors originated from an adult in good health.

This clonotype was counted many times. J is TRBJ1-2 and V is TRBV12-3 or TRBV12-4; D uncertain. Trimming pared 3 bases from V and 5 bases from J, leaving 13 bases between. The CDR3 totals 14 residues. CDR3 residues: CASSFVDGGYGYTF. The CDR3 nucleotides read TGTGCCAGCAGTTTCGTCGACGGCGGGTATGGCTACACCTTC.

The table lists this clonotype with many counts. The V and J genes are TRBV12-3 or TRBV12-4 and TRBJ2-3; the D gene is possibly TRBD2 (5 bases). There are 14 residues in the CDR3. Trimming shortened V by 3 bases and J by 4 bases, and 11 bases separated the two germline ends. The DNA for the CDR3 is TGTGCCAGCAGTTTGGAGGCAGCGGCAGATACGCAGTATTTT. Amino acids: CASSLEAAADTQYF.

This clonotype was seen repeatedly, ten times or more. V is TRBV11-2 and J is TRBJ1-1; 7 positions agree with TRBD1. Germline V gives CDR1 SGHAT, CDR2 FQNNGV. V trimming: 5 bases; J trimming: 0 bases; junction bases outside the gene matches: 6. This CDR3 comprises 15 residues. DNA of the CDR3: TGTGCCAGCAGCCGTGCACAGGGGATGAACACTGAAGCTTTCTTT. It codes for CASSRAQGMNTEAFF.

This clonotype is deemed medium-sized. This chain uses TRBV4-1 with TRBJ1-4; D perhaps matches TRBD1 (6 bases). Germline loops: CDR1 MGHRA, CDR2 YSYEKL. V shed 3 bases and J shed 10 bases, with 9 bases lying between them. This CDR3 contains 12 residues. CDR3 bases: TGCGCCAGCAGCCAGGGGGCGGGAAAACTGTTTTTT. Protein sequence: CASSQGAGKLFF.

This clonotype was counted at least ten times. The V call is TRBV29-1, the J call TRBJ2-7; TRBD1 is a possible D gene (6 bases). The CDR3 is 13 amino acids. Between the trimmed V and J ends, which lost 7 bases and 1 base, there was a span of 14 bases. The germline V gene has CDR1 SQVTM and CDR2 ANQGSEA. CDR3 DNA: TGCAGCGCTTTGGGGGCGGATTCCTACGAGCAGTACTTC. Its protein product is CSALGADSYEQYF.

The chain uses TRBV11-2 and TRBJ2-7; no clear D. Germline assignment: CDR1 SGHAT and CDR2 FQNNGV. CDR3 length: 14 amino acids. Deletions cut 2 bases from V and 2 bases from J, with 10 bases between. The CDR3 DNA sequence: TGTGCCAGCAGCTTACCCACCCGAGCCTACGAGCAGTACTTC. Amino acids: CASSLPTRAYEQYF.

This clonotype is termed medium-sized (0.01 to 0.1%). The chain has TRBV2 and TRBJ1-2; D perhaps matches TRBD1 (6 bases). Germline V gene lookup returns CDR1 SNHLY and CDR2 FYNNEI. V lost 4 bases and J lost 4, with 13 bases in between. The CDR3 is 14 amino acids. The CDR3 spells CASSGRGSAYGYTF. The CDR3 DNA is TGTGCCAGCAGTGGTAGGGGGTCTGCCTATGGCTACACCTTC.

By sample fraction, this clonotype is medium-sized. Its ends do not fully match the called genes, so a read error is possible. The rearrangement uses TRBV5-4 and TRBJ2-1; D gene unclear. The CDR3 has 15 residues. CDR1 is SGHNT, CDR2 YYREEE, per germline (reference sequence). The CDR3 is CASSLGFGTYNEQFF. The CDR3 coding sequence is TGTGCCAGCAGCTTGGGGTTCGGCACCTATAATGAGCAGTTCTTC.

This clonotype was seen at least ten times. The gene calls are TRBV23-1 and TRBJ1-5, with TRBD1 identical over 8 bases. TRBV23-1 belongs to the ORF category, with a function that is uncertain. Trimming at V came to 2 bases and at J to 0 bases, leaving 3 bases not matched to a gene. The CDR3 loop spans 16 amino acids. The CDR3 reads CASSQLTGDSNQPQHF. The DNA of the CDR3 is TGCGCCAGCAGTCAACTGACAGGGGATAGCAATCAGCCCCAGCATTTT.

This clonotype counts as medium-sized. The chain is built from TRBV12-3 or TRBV12-4 and TRBJ1-2; D unresolved. Trimming shortened V by 0 bases and J by 8 bases, and 7 bases separated the two germline ends. CDR3 size: 12 residues. The CDR3 bases are TGTGCCAGCAGTTTAGCGAGGGTCGGCTACACCTTC. Translation gives CASSLARVGYTF.

This clonotype counts as medium-sized. The chain couples TRBV5-1 to TRBJ1-1; 8 positions agree with TRBD1. Unmatched junction bases numbered 6, after V lost 4 bases and J lost 4 bases. The germline gives CDR1 SGHRS, CDR2 YFSETQ. The CDR3 runs to 14 residues. For the CDR3, the DNA is TGCGCCAGCAGCAAGGACAGGGAGGGCACTGAAGCTTTCTTT. Amino acid sequence: CASSKDREGTEAFF.

This clonotype was counted at least ten times. V usage is TRBV19 and J usage is TRBJ1-4; D is unclear. This CDR3 contains 14 residues. CDR1 is LNHDA and CDR2 is SQIVND in the germline V gene (reference sequence). V shed 4 bases and J shed 0 bases, with 6 bases lying between them. This CDR3 is CASSTVSTNEKLFF. In nucleotides, the CDR3 is TGTGCCAGTAGTACGGTCTCAACTAATGAAAAACTGTTTTTT.

This clonotype was detected ten times or more. The rearrangement joins TRBV5-1 to TRBJ2-2; D gene unclear. Trimming stripped 0 bases from V and 4 bases from J, with 7 bases between. Germline V gives CDR1 SGHRS, CDR2 YFSETQ. This CDR3 contains 14 residues. The CDR3 nucleotides are TGCGCCAGCAGCTTGGGAGGATCCACCGGGGAGCTGTTTTTT. Encoded protein: CASSLGGSTGELFF.

At least ten counts were recorded for this clonotype. The V call is TRBV6-2 or TRBV6-3, the J call TRBJ1-5; TRBD1 agrees at 8 bases. V shed 4 bases, J shed 0 bases, and the junction held 14 bases outside the gene matches. Looked up from germline, CDR1 is MNHEY and CDR2 is SVGEGT. The CDR3 spans 19 residues. The CDR3 spells CASSSNTGTGVFSNQPQHF. CDR3 nucleotides: TGTGCCAGCAGTTCAAACACCGGGACAGGAGTCTTTAGCAATCAGCCCCAGCATTTT.

By sample share, this clonotype is medium-sized. The chain combines TRBV5-1 with TRBJ2-5; 7 bases map to TRBD1. The V gene's germline CDR1 is SGHRS and CDR2 YFSETQ. CDR3 length: 15 amino acids. J was trimmed by 5 bases and V by 3 bases; bases with no gene match: 10. The CDR3 loop reads CASSSRPGTDETQYF. DNA for the CDR3: TGCGCCAGCAGCTCCCGACCCGGGACAGATGAGACCCAGTACTTC.

By share of the sample, this clonotype is medium-sized. The chain joins TRBV20-1 to TRBJ2-1; TRBD2 is a possible D gene (6 bases). Germline V gene data show CDR1 as DFQATT and CDR2 as SNEGSKA (reference sequence). There are 14 residues in the CDR3. The V end was cut by 0 bases, the J end by 7 bases, with 13 bases between. CDR3 nucleotides: TGCAGTGCTAGAGAACCGGGACTCTATAATGAGCAGTTCTTC. It translates to CSAREPGLYNEQFF.

This clonotype is medium-sized (0.01 to 0.1%) by share. This sequence joins TRBV5-1 and TRBJ2-1; D is possibly TRBD2 (5 bases). The V gene lost 0 bases and the J gene lost 5 bases, with 6 bases spanning the gap. This CDR3 region has 13 residues. Looked up from germline, CDR1 is SGHRS and CDR2 is YFSETQ. CDR3 amino acids: CASSLVGDNEQFF. The CDR3 DNA reads TGCGCCAGCAGCTTGGTCGGGGACAATGAGCAGTTCTTC. The full variable domain, rest sourced from reference TRBV5-1 and TRBJ2-1, is KAGVTQTPRYLIKTRGQQVTLSCSPISGHRSVSWYQQTPGQGLQFLFEYFSETQRNKGNFPGRFSGRQFSNSRSEMNVSTLELGDSALYLCASSLVGDNEQFFGPGTRLTVL.

This clonotype was observed at least ten times. CDR3 nucleotides: TGTGCCAGCAGTTACCCCTCTTGGACAGGGGGCGGCTCTACCTATGGCTACACCTTC. Translation: CASSYPSWTGGGSTYGYTF. The V gene is TRBV6-2 or TRBV6-3, the J gene TRBJ1-2; the match to TRBD1 covers 11 bases. Per the germline V gene, CDR1 is MNHEY and CDR2 is SVGEGT. The CDR3 has 19 residues. The V segment lost 2 bases and the J segment 4 bases; nucleotides outside the gene matches: 15.

There are many counts of this clonotype. J is TRBJ2-5 and V is TRBV29-1, with TRBD1 identical over 8 bases. From germline, CDR1 is SQVTM and CDR2 ANQGSEA. This CDR3 has 14 residues. Unmatched junction bases numbered 6, after V lost 1 base and J lost 5 bases. The CDR3 nucleotides read TGCAGCGTTGAAGCTCAGGGGGCGTGGGAGACCCAGTACTTC. Translation: CSVEAQGAWETQYF.

Judged by abundance, this clonotype is medium-sized (0.01 to 0.1%). The V gene is TRBV7-9, the J gene TRBJ1-4; possible D gene TRBD1, 5 bases. V dropped 3 bases and J dropped 8 bases, with 13 bases sitting between them. Per the germline V gene, CDR1 is SEHNR and CDR2 is FQNEAQ (reference sequence). The length of the CDR3 is 14 residues. The CDR3 DNA sequence: TGTGCCAGCAGCTTCACCCAGGGAGGCGAAAAACTGTTTTTT. This codes for CASSFTQGGEKLFF. The complete variable domain, with remaining parts taken from reference TRBV7-9 and TRBJ1-4, reads DTGVSQNPRHKITKRGQNVTFRCDPISEHNRLYWYRQTLGQGPEFLTYFQNEAQLEKSRLLSDRFSAERPKGSFSTLEIQRTEQGDSAMYLCASSFTQGGEKLFFGSGTQLSVL.

By share, this clonotype ranks as medium-sized. The chain recombines TRBV7-9 with TRBJ1-1, with D possibly matching TRBD1 (6 bases). The CDR3 runs to 15 residues. V dropped 2 bases and J dropped 2 bases, with 12 bases sitting between them. The V gene's germline CDR1 is SEHNR and CDR2 FQNEAQ (reference sequence). The CDR3 nucleotides read TGTGCCAGCAGCTTACTGGGGGGCGGAAACACTGAAGCTTTCTTT. This gives the protein CASSLLGGGNTEAFF. The full variable domain, with the rest looked up from reference TRBV7-9 and TRBJ1-1, is DTGVSQNPRHKITKRGQNVTFRCDPISEHNRLYWYRQTLGQGPEFLTYFQNEAQLEKSRLLSDRFSAERPKGSFSTLEIQRTEQGDSAMYLCASSLLGGGNTEAFFGQGTRLTVV.

This clonotype was seen ten or more times. The chain has TRBV19 and TRBJ1-1; maybe TRBD1 (5 bases). This CDR3 has 14 amino acids. CDR1 is LNHDA and CDR2 is SQIVND in the germline V gene (reference sequence). The V end was cut by 2 bases, the J end by 7 bases, with 14 bases between. The CDR3 nucleotides read TGTGCCAGTAGTATACGACAGACCGGTATTGAAGCTTTCTTT. Its protein product is CASSIRQTGIEAFF. The variable domain in full, completed from reference TRBV19 and TRBJ1-1, reads DGGITQSPKYLFRKEGQNVTLSCEQNLNHDAMYWYRQDPGQGLRLIYYSQIVNDFQKGDIAEGYSVSREKKESFPLTVTSAQKNPTAFYLCASSIRQTGIEAFFGQGTRLTVV.